These 21 T cell receptor beta chains came from one sample sequenced in a study of vaccination and CD4 T cells after COVID-19. The treatment is: 10-day PBMC culture with coronavirus spike peptide pools or control peptides (ViraFEST assay). Their antigens are not known. The Oncomine TCR Beta short-read assay was what sequenced the DNA obtained from cultured CD4+ T cells. MiXCR was run by TCRdb on the PCR reads, yielding one entry per CDR3 protein. Of around 14,000 distinct CDR3 sequences detected, approximately 57% appear once; the ten largest clones hold around 10%. The specimen sequenced was CD4+ T cells from blood, cultured in vitro. The receptor source for this set is a human donor who had recovered from COVID-19.

The chain employs TRBV27 and TRBJ1-2; maybe TRBD1 (5 bases). Between the trimmed V and J ends, which lost 2 bases and 4 bases, there was a span of 20 bases. The germline gives CDR1 MNHEY, CDR2 SMNVEV (reference sequence). The CDR3 totals 17 residues. CDR3 DNA: TGTGCCAGCAGTTTAGAAGGGACCAACTCCTATCTCTATGGCTACACCTTC. It is translated as CASSLEGTNSYLYGYTF.

The chain joins TRBV6-5 to TRBJ2-7; D is possibly TRBD1 (5 bases). Germline CDR1 reads MNHEY; CDR2 reads SVGAGI. Trimming shortened V by 4 bases and J by 3 bases, and 10 bases separated the two germline ends. The CDR3 runs 13 residues. Written as DNA, the CDR3 is TGTGCCAGCAGTTCACAGGCCAACTACGAGCAGTACTTC. This encodes CASSSQANYEQYF.

The rearrangement links TRBV12-3 or TRBV12-4 to TRBJ1-1, with D tentatively TRBD1 (6 bases). This CDR3 has 15 residues. Deletions cut 3 bases from V and 7 bases from J, with 18 bases between. DNA of the CDR3: TGTGCCAGCAGTTTCGGGGGGGCAAGGGGCGGTGAAGCTTTCTTT. Translating gives CASSFGGARGGEAFF.

V usage is TRBV5-4 and J usage is TRBJ2-3, with D perhaps matching TRBD2 (5 bases). CDR3 size: 15 residues. Germline CDR1 SGHNT, CDR2 YYREEE (reference sequence). The germline V and J ends were trimmed by 3 bases and 5 bases, with 16 bases remaining between them. The CDR3 loop is CASSSPSDGGDTQYF. The CDR3 bases are TGTGCCAGCAGCTCGCCCTCGGATGGAGGAGATACGCAGTATTTT. The entire variable domain, with the rest obtained from reference TRBV5-4 and TRBJ2-3, is as follows: ETGVTQSPTHLIKTRGQQVTLRCSSQSGHNTVSWYQQALGQGPQFIFQYYREEENGRGNFPPRFSGLQFPNYSSELNVNALELDDSALYLCASSSPSDGGDTQYFGPGTRLTVL.

V gene TRBV7-9 combines with J gene TRBJ2-7; a weak D match, TRBD2 (6 bases). CDR3 length: 12 amino acids. From germline, CDR1 is SEHNR and CDR2 FQNEAQ (reference sequence). Trimming pared 5 bases from V and 5 bases from J, leaving 10 bases between. This CDR3 is CASSRGLNEQYF. In nucleotides, the CDR3 is TGTGCCAGCAGCAGGGGACTGAACGAGCAGTACTTC.

This clonotype was picked up a small number of times. The chain combines TRBV24-1 with TRBJ1-1; TRBD1 matches 10 bases. Looked up from germline, CDR1 is KGHDR and CDR2 is SFDVKD. With 7 bases clipped from V and 4 bases from J, the junction kept 2 bases outside the gene matches. This CDR3 has 13 amino acids. CDR3 sequence reads: CATSGQGGTEAFF. The DNA for the CDR3 is TGTGCCACCAGCGGACAGGGGGGCACTGAAGCTTTCTTT.

J is TRBJ2-7 and V is TRBV28, with 13 bases that match TRBD2. CDR1 and CDR2 (germline): MDHEN, SYDVKM. V was pared by 5 bases and J by 5 bases, with 9 bases of the junction left unmatched. There are 16 residues in the CDR3. This CDR3 reads CASSPLKTSGRNEQYF. The DNA for the CDR3 is TGTGCCAGCAGTCCCCTGAAGACTAGCGGGAGGAACGAGCAGTACTTC.

The chain has TRBV6-1 and TRBJ2-7; unclear D gene. Trimming shortened V by 2 bases and J by 1 base, and 6 bases separated the two germline ends. The CDR3 contains 13 residues. CDR1 is MNHNS and CDR2 is SASEGT in the germline V gene. CDR3 sequence (DNA): TGTGCCAGCAGTGAACAGCAATCCTACGAGCAGTACTTC. Protein product: CASSEQQSYEQYF.

V usage is TRBV20-1 and J usage is TRBJ2-7; D not resolved. The V and J ends lost 1 base and 0 bases respectively, with 7 bases between them. Looked up from germline, CDR1 is DFQATT and CDR2 is SNEGSKA (reference sequence). CDR3 length: 13 amino acids. The CDR3 nucleotides are TGCAGTGCTAGAGCATACGGCTCCTACGAGCAGTACTTC. Translation gives CSARAYGSYEQYF.

This chain connects TRBV7-2 to TRBJ1-4; 7 nucleotides agree with TRBD1. J gave up 7 bases and V 5 bases, and 7 bases lay outside the gene matches. The CDR3 consists of 14 residues. Germline CDR1 SGHTA, CDR2 FQGNSA. The CDR3 is CASSPRQGPEKLFF. CDR3 DNA: TGTGCCAGCAGCCCTCGACAGGGACCTGAAAAACTGTTTTTT.

This clonotype was seen only a few times. The chain links TRBV15 to TRBJ2-3; 7 positions agree with TRBD1. Germline V gene lookup returns CDR1 LNHNV and CDR2 YYDKDF (reference sequence). J was trimmed by 4 bases and V by 1 base; bases with no gene match: 5. The CDR3 is made up of 15 amino acids. The CDR3 nucleotides are TGTGCCACCAGCAGAGGAGGGGGCATATCAGATACGCAGTATTTT. Residues: CATSRGGGISDTQYF.

This sequence joins TRBV5-1 and TRBJ1-1; D gene unclear. CDR1 SGHRS and CDR2 YFSETQ come from the germline V gene. This CDR3 has 13 residues. With 1 base removed from V and 1 base from J, the gap between germline ends came to 5 bases. The CDR3 here is CASSLSENTEAFF. The CDR3 coding sequence is TGCGCCAGCAGCTTGTCAGAGAACACTGAAGCTTTCTTT. Based on the CDR3 plus reference TRBV5-1 and TRBJ1-1, the full variable domain is KAGVTQTPRYLIKTRGQQVTLSCSPISGHRSVSWYQQTPGQGLQFLFEYFSETQRNKGNFPGRFSGRQFSNSRSEMNVSTLELGDSALYLCASSLSENTEAFFGQGTRLTVV.

The chain is built from TRBV20-1 and TRBJ2-7; TRBD2 matches at 8 bases. Trimming took 3 bases from V and 2 from J; bases not matched to a gene: 9. Germline values: CDR1 DFQATT, CDR2 SNEGSKA (reference sequence). The CDR3 has 15 residues. CDR3 bases: TGCAGTGCTAGCAAGGGTCTGACTAGCGCCTACGAGCAGTACTTC. Translating it yields CSASKGLTSAYEQYF.

This rearrangement joins TRBV20-1 to TRBJ2-5, with 11 positions matching TRBD2. J lost 2 bases, V lost 1 base, and 6 bases had no gene match. The CDR3 consists of 16 residues. The germline V gene has CDR1 DFQATT and CDR2 SNEGSKA (reference sequence). The CDR3 region is CSARGNSGGEQETQYF. DNA for the CDR3: TGCAGTGCTAGAGGAAATAGCGGGGGGGAACAAGAGACCCAGTACTTC.

The chain couples TRBV20-1 to TRBJ2-6, with TRBD1 identical over 7 bases. Trimming removed 5 bases from V and 3 bases from J; junction bases left unmatched: 4. Germline CDR1 DFQATT, CDR2 SNEGSKA (reference sequence). The CDR3 loop spans 14 amino acids. Here the CDR3 DNA reads TGCAGTGCTCGACAGGGTGGTGGGGCCAACGTCCTGACTTTC. Translating gives CSARQGGGANVLTF.

J is TRBJ2-2 and V is TRBV7-6; the match to TRBD2 covers 14 bases. This CDR3 is built from 18 residues. The J segment lost 2 bases and the V segment lost 3 bases, leaving 5 bases of the junction unmatched. The germline V gene encodes CDR1 SGHVS and CDR2 FNYEAQ. CDR3 bases: TGTGCCAGCAGCTTCGGACTAGCGGGGGGAGGAAACACCGGGGAGCTGTTTTTT. This sequence encodes CASSFGLAGGGNTGELFF.

Worth noting for this clonotype: A much larger clone lies a single base off, so this may be a read error. Written as DNA, the CDR3 is TGCGCCAGCAGCTTGGGATATAGCGATGAGCAGTACTTC. Protein sequence: CASSLGYSDEQYF. The chain links TRBV5-1 to TRBJ2-1, with D possibly matching TRBD2 (5 bases). The DNA end is more similar to TRBJ2-7, so the J call may be wrong. The CDR3 loop spans 13 amino acids. Germline CDR1 SGHRS, CDR2 YFSETQ.

V usage is TRBV10-2 and J usage is TRBJ1-5, with TRBD1 identical over 8 bases. Trimming removed 6 bases from V and 0 bases from J; junction bases left unmatched: 4. This CDR3 comprises 15 residues. The germline V gene has CDR1 WSHSY and CDR2 SAAADI. The CDR3 DNA follows: TGCGCCAGCAGCGCGGGACAGGATAGCAATCAGCCCCAGCATTTT. The encoded protein is CASSAGQDSNQPQHF.

The rearrangement uses TRBV24-1 and TRBJ1-3; D is ambiguous. The CDR3 extends over 13 amino acids. The germline gives CDR1 KGHDR, CDR2 SFDVKD. Trimming removed 4 bases from V and 2 bases from J, with 5 bases in between. Here the CDR3 DNA reads TGTGCCACCAGTGAGGCACCTGGAAACACCATATATTTT. Translation gives CATSEAPGNTIYF.

J is TRBJ1-3 and V is TRBV28, with D perhaps matching TRBD1 (5 bases). The germline V and J ends were trimmed by 6 bases and 0 bases, with 12 bases remaining between them. The germline V gene encodes CDR1 MDHEN and CDR2 SYDVKM. CDR3 length equals 15 residues. The CDR3 DNA reads as TGTGCCAGCAGCCCAGGGCCCTACTCTGGAAACACCATATATTTT. Protein product: CASSPGPYSGNTIYF.

The chain recombines TRBV2 with TRBJ2-6, with 8 bases fitting TRBD1. Germline V gives CDR1 SNHLY, CDR2 FYNNEI. The ends lost 6 bases at V and 0 bases at J; junction bases unmatched: 4. The CDR3 length is 16 residues. As DNA, the CDR3 is TGTGCCAGCAGCGGACAGGGTCCCTCTGGGGCCAACGTCCTGACTTTC. This codes for CASSGQGPSGANVLTF.